Presented here are 20 T cell receptor beta chains from one specimen sequenced in a study of blood T cell repertoires in COVID-19. Method: immunoSEQ multiplex PCR; TCRdb's copy keeps in-frame clones and lacks some. The sample shows 250,000 to 300,000 clones, 80% to 85% of them seen only once. Specimen: PBMCs or T cells enriched from blood (not recorded which). The origin of the receptors is a man aged 35 to 55 who had been exposed to COVID-19.

The chain couples TRBV13 to TRBJ1-3, with unresolved D. The V gene's germline CDR1 is PRHDT and CDR2 FYEKMQ (reference sequence). Trimming took 1 base from V and 0 from J, leaving 10 bases between them. This CDR3 is built from 16 residues. The CDR3, as DNA: TGTGCCAGCAGCTTAGATGGCAGGTCCTCTGGAAACACCATATATTTT. Protein: CASSLDGRSSGNTIYF.

The V gene is TRBV9, the J gene TRBJ2-7; 10 nucleotides align to TRBD1. This CDR3 is built from 14 residues. J gave up 6 bases and V 3 bases, and 6 bases lay outside the gene matches. CDR1 and CDR2 from the germline V gene are SGDLS and YYNGEE. This CDR3 reads CASSAMTGGGEQYF. DNA of the CDR3: TGTGCCAGCAGCGCGATGACAGGGGGCGGCGAGCAGTACTTC.

The chain employs TRBV11-3 and TRBJ1-1; D unclear. Per germline, CDR1 SGHNT and CDR2 YENEEA. V was pared by 4 bases and J by 8 bases, with 11 bases between. The CDR3 spans 12 residues. CDR3 bases: TGTGCCAGCAGCTCCACGCGTCCAGAAGCTTTCTTT. Its protein is CASSSTRPEAFF.

This chain joins TRBV11-2 and TRBJ2-1; weak D call: TRBD2 (6 bases). This CDR3 comprises 13 residues. The ends were cut back, 0 bases at V and 12 bases at J, with 12 bases in the middle. The germline V gene encodes CDR1 SGHAT and CDR2 FQNNGV. DNA for the CDR3: TGTGCCAGCAGCTTAGATCGGAGGGGCGGGCAGTTCTTC. Residues: CASSLDRRGGQFF.

This clone has a handful of counts. The CDR3 region is CASSPPSGSNGYTF. Here the CDR3 DNA reads TGTGCCAGCTCACCACCATCAGGCAGCAATGGCTACACCTTC. The rearrangement links TRBV18 to TRBJ1-2; unclear D gene. V shed 0 bases and J shed 6 bases, with 11 bases lying between them. Germline assignment: CDR1 KGHSH and CDR2 LQKENI. This CDR3 is built from 14 residues.

In its sample, this clone was seen a few times. The chain is built from TRBV28 and TRBJ1-5; 11 bases are a match to TRBD1. The length of the CDR3 is 14 residues. Germline V gives CDR1 MDHEN, CDR2 SYDVKM. The junction had 9 bases not matched to a gene; V was cut back by 6 bases and J by 11 bases. CDR3 protein: CASRPGTGGSTQHF. The CDR3 nucleotides are TGTGCCAGCAGACCAGGGACAGGGGGTTCGACCCAGCATTTT.

The V and J genes are TRBV28 and TRBJ1-2, with D possibly TRBD1 on 5 matching bases. Trimming pared 5 bases from V and 2 bases from J, leaving 15 bases between. The CDR3 runs 15 residues. From germline, CDR1 is MDHEN and CDR2 SYDVKM. CDR3 sequence: CASSPHHTGNYGYTF. CDR3 coding DNA: TGTGCCAGCAGTCCCCACCACACAGGAAACTATGGCTACACCTTC.

This clone was seen more than once but under ten times. V and J are TRBV2 and TRBJ2-5, with a possible D match to TRBD2 (6 bases). From germline, CDR1 is SNHLY and CDR2 FYNNEI. Deletions cut 6 bases from V and 3 bases from J, with 14 bases between. The CDR3 length is 14 residues. This CDR3 reads CASRGGGKKETQYF. The CDR3 bases are TGTGCCAGCAGGGGAGGCGGGAAAAAAGAGACCCAGTACTTC.

This rearrangement joins TRBV7-8 to TRBJ1-1, with 12 bases matching TRBD1. CDR3 size: 16 residues. Germline CDR1 SGHVS, CDR2 FQNEAQ. Trimming cost V 5 bases and J 0 bases; bases outside gene matches: 4. In DNA form, the CDR3 reads TGTGCCAGCAGCCTCCGGGACAGGGGGCTGAACACTGAAGCTTTCTTT. Its protein product is CASSLRDRGLNTEAFF.

The chain joins TRBV28 to TRBJ1-6; 8 positions agree with TRBD1. CDR1 and CDR2 (germline): MDHEN, SYDVKM. This CDR3 has 13 amino acids. After removal of 6 bases from V and 9 bases from J, the junction contained 4 bases not matched to a gene. The CDR3: CASRRQGISPLHF. The CDR3 DNA sequence: TGTGCCAGCAGACGACAGGGGATTTCACCCCTCCACTTT.

The V and J genes are TRBV5-1 and TRBJ2-7; TRBD1 aligns across 7 bases. V trimming: 0 bases; J trimming: 2 bases; junction bases outside the gene matches: 5. Germline assignment: CDR1 SGHRS and CDR2 YFSETQ. There are 15 residues in the CDR3. CDR3 DNA: TGCGCCAGCAGCTTGGGTCCAGGGGGTGCCTACGAGCAGTACTTC. It specifies CASSLGPGGAYEQYF.

This chain joins TRBV18 and TRBJ2-7; 9 nucleotides align to TRBD2. CDR3 length equals 16 residues. Trimming at V came to 3 bases and at J to 5 bases, leaving 11 bases not matched to a gene. Germline loops: CDR1 KGHSH, CDR2 LQKENI. The DNA for the CDR3 is TGTGCCAGCTCACCCCGAGATGCGGGAGGGCCCAACGAGCAGTACTTC. It encodes CASSPRDAGGPNEQYF.

The V gene is TRBV11-2, the J gene TRBJ1-3; TRBD1 matches at 7 bases. Trimming at V came to 4 bases and at J to 4 bases, leaving 4 bases not matched to a gene. Germline values: CDR1 SGHAT, CDR2 FQNNGV. The CDR3 has 14 residues. CDR3 coding DNA: TGTGCCAGCAGCTCCCGACAGGGAGGAAACACCATATATTTT. Translating it yields CASSSRQGGNTIYF. Filled out from reference TRBV11-2 and TRBJ1-3, the complete variable domain reads EAGVAQSPRYKIIEKRQSVAFWCNPISGHATLYWYQQILGQGPKLLIQFQNNGVVDDSQLPKDRFSAERLKGVDSTLKIQPAKLEDSAVYLCASSSRQGGNTIYFGEGSWLTVV.

The chain uses TRBV4-1 and TRBJ2-3; D remains ambiguous. The V gene lost 0 bases and the J gene lost 4 bases, with 14 bases spanning the gap. This CDR3 is built from 16 residues. CDR1 is MGHRA, CDR2 YSYEKL, per germline. The CDR3 sequence: CASSQDNGRGADTQYF. The CDR3 coding sequence is TGCGCCAGCAGCCAAGATAACGGTCGAGGAGCAGATACGCAGTATTTT.

V and J are TRBV10-3 and TRBJ2-3, with D possibly matching TRBD2 (6 bases). Looked up from germline, CDR1 is ENHRY and CDR2 is SYGVKD. CDR3 length: 13 amino acids. With 10 bases removed from V and 8 bases from J, the gap between germline ends came to 19 bases. CDR3 region: CATKFRELGTQYF. DNA for the CDR3: TGTGCCACCAAATTTCGGGAGTTGGGTACGCAGTATTTT.

The chain combines TRBV5-1 with TRBJ1-1, with D maybe TRBD1 (6 bases). The CDR3 has 11 residues. Germline V gene lookup returns CDR1 SGHRS and CDR2 YFSETQ. Trimming pared 4 bases from V and 7 bases from J, leaving 8 bases between. CDR3 sequence reads: CASSLDSEAFF. DNA of the CDR3: TGCGCCAGCAGCCTGGACAGTGAAGCTTTCTTT.

CDR3 protein: CASSLSRVVNTEAFF. The CDR3 DNA reads TGTGCCAGCAGTTTATCGAGGGTTGTGAACACTGAAGCTTTCTTT. The chain combines TRBV27 with TRBJ1-1; D is ambiguous. The CDR3 sequence is 15 residues long. Deletions cut 0 bases from V and 0 bases from J, with 8 bases between. The germline V gene encodes CDR1 MNHEY and CDR2 SMNVEV (reference sequence).

The count of this clone is one. This chain uses TRBV4-2 with TRBJ2-2; D is uncertain. Trimming removed 0 bases at V and 1 base at J, with 12 bases between. Per germline, CDR1 LGHNA and CDR2 YNFKEQ. The CDR3 sequence is 17 residues long. The CDR3 nucleotides read TGTGCCAGCAGCCAAGATAGTCGGGTTCAGAACACCGGGGAGCTGTTTTTT. It translates to CASSQDSRVQNTGELFF.

This chain joins TRBV7-3 and TRBJ2-7, with 10 bases that match TRBD2. This CDR3 spans 16 amino acids. CDR1 is SGHTA and CDR2 is FQGTGA in the germline V gene. The trim removed 4 bases at V and 0 bases at J, leaving 6 bases unmatched. The DNA for the CDR3 is TGTGCCAGCAGCTCTCCTCGGACTAGCGGCTCCTACGAGCAGTACTTC. This codes for CASSSPRTSGSYEQYF.

This rearrangement joins TRBV7-8 to TRBJ1-2, with D possibly matching TRBD1 (5 bases). CDR3 length: 13 residues. V was shortened by 6 bases and J by 4 bases, with 12 bases between the two germline ends. Germline V gene sequence: CDR1 SGHVS, CDR2 FQNEAQ. CDR3 loop: CASSPGGFYGYTF. In DNA form, the CDR3 reads TGTGCCAGCAGTCCCGGGGGGTTCTATGGCTACACCTTC.